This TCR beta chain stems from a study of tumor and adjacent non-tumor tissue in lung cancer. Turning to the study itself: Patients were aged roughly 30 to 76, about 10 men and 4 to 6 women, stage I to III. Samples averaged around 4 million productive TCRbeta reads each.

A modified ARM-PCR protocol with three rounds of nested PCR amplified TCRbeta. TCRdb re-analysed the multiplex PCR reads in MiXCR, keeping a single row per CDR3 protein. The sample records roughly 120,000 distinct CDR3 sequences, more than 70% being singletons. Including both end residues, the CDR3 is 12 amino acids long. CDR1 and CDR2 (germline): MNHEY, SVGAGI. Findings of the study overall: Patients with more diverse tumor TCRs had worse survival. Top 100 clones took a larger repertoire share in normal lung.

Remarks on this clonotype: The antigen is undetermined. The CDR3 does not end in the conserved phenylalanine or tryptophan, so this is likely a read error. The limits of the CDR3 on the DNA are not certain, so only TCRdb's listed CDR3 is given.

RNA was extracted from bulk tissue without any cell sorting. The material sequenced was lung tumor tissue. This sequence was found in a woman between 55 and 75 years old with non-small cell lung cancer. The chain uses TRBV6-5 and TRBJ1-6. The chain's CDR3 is CASSSFDSPVHY.